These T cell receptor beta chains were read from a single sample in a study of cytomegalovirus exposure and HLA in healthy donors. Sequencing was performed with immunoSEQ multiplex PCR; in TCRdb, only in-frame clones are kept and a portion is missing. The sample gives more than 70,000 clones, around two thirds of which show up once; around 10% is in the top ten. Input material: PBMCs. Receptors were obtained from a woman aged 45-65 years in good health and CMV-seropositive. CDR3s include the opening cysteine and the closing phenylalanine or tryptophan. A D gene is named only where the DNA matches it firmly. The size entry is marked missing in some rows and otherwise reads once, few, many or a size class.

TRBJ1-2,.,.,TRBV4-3,TGCGCCAGCAGCCAAAATGACAGAGCTAACTATGGCTACACCTTC,CASSQNDRANYGYTF
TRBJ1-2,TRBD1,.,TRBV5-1,TGCGCCAGCAGCTCCGGACAGGAGGCGGGTGGCTACACCTTC,CASSSGQEAGGYTF
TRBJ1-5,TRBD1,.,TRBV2,TGTGCCAGTCGTTTGGACAGGGGAAGTGGGCAGCCCCAGCATTTT,CASRLDRGSGQPQHF
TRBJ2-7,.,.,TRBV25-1,TGTGCCAGCAGTAGAGGGGCGGACAGAGGGAACGAGCAGTACTTC,CASSRGADRGNEQYF
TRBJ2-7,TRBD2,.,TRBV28,TGTGCCAGCAAGACATTGGGGGACTATCCCTCCTACGAGCAGTACTTC,CASKTLGDYPSYEQYF
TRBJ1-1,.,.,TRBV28,TGTGCCAGCAGTTCGCCAGCAGGCACTGAAGCTTTCTTT,CASSSPAGTEAFF
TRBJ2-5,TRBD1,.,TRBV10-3,TGTGCCATCAGCCCAGGGGGCAGAGAGACCCAGTACTTC,CAISPGGRETQYF
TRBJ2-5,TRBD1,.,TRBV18,TGTGCCAGCTCACCACGGAGAATAGGGGGCGAGAGAGAGACCCAGTACTTC,CASSPRRIGGERETQYF
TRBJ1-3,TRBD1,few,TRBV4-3,TGCGCCAGCAGCCAAATACAGGGGGCTAGGGAAAACACCATATATTTT,CASSQIQGARENTIYF
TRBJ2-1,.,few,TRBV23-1,TGCGCCAGCAGTCAATCTGGGGCCAGCTCCTACAATGAGCAGTTCTTC,CASSQSGASSYNEQFF
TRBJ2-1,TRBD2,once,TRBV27,TGTGCCAGCAGAGCGGGAGGTGGGAGCTCCTACAATGAGCAGTTCTTC,CASRAGGGSSYNEQFF
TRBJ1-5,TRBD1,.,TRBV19,TGTGCCACCACCCCCGAGACAGGGTTTAATCAGCCCCAGCATTTT,CATTPETGFNQPQHF
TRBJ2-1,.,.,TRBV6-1,TGTGCCAGCAGGGAACAGGGTCTTGGGTACGGCAATGAGCAGTTCTTC,CASREQGLGYGNEQFF
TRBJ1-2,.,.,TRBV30,TGTGCCTGGAGTTCCCAGGGCGCCCTCTATGGCTACACCTTC,CAWSSQGALYGYTF
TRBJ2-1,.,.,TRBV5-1,TGCGCCAGCAGCTTGGCGGCTAGCGTCGATGAGCAGTTCTTC,CASSLAASVDEQFF
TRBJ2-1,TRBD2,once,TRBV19,TGTGCCACCATGACTAGCGGGATCACCTACAATGAGCAGTTCTTC,CATMTSGITYNEQFF
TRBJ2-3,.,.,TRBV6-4,TGTGCCAGCAGTGAGGGGACAAACACAGATACGCAGTATTTT,CASSEGTNTDTQYF
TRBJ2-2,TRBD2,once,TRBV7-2,TGTGCCAGCAGGGTAGCGGGAGCTAACACCGGGGAGCTGTTTTTT,CASRVAGANTGELFF
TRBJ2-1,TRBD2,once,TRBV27,TGTGCCAGCAGCGGGGGGACTAGCGTTTTATCAAATGAGCAGTTCTTC,CASSGGTSVLSNEQFF
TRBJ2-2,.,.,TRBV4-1,TGCGCCAGCAGCCAAGATCCGAGGGCCGGGGAGCTGTTTTTT,CASSQDPRAGELFF
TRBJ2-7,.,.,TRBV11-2,TGTGCCAGCAGCCCTAATTTTCAGGGGGGCTACGAGCAGTACTTC,CASSPNFQGGYEQYF
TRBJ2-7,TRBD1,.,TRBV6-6,TGTGCCAGCAGCGGACAGGCCCAAACCTACGAGCAGTACTTC,CASSGQAQTYEQYF
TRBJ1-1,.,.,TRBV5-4,TGTGCCAGCAGCTTAATACAGGGCGGCACTGAAGCTTTCTTT,CASSLIQGGTEAFF
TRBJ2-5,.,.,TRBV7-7,TGTGCCAGCAGCTCAGGGGCCCCTTTGCAAGAGACCCAGTACTTC,CASSSGAPLQETQYF
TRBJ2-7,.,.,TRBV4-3,TGCGCCAGCAGTGACGCGTGGGAGAGCTCCTACGAGCAGTACTTC,CASSDAWESSYEQYF
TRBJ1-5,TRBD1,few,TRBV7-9,TGTTCCAGCAGCGGGACAGGGGGCGCCCCGGGCAATCAGCCCCAGCATTTT,CSSSGTGGAPGNQPQHF
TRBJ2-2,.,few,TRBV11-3,TGTGCCAGCAGCCAACGTCAAGGGGCGCCCGGGGAGCTGTTTTTT,CASSQRQGAPGELFF
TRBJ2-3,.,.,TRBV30,TGTGCCTGGAGTGCTCTGGCGGGACGGGCAGATACGCAGTATTTT,CAWSALAGRADTQYF
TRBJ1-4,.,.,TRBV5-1,TGCGCCAGCAGCCCGGAAGCGGGGAATGAAAAACTGTTTTTT,CASSPEAGNEKLFF
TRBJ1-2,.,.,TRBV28,TGTGCCAGCAGTTTGAGAGGGAATCGCTATGGCTACACCTTC,CASSLRGNRYGYTF
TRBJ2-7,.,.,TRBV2,TGTGCCAGCCGGACTGGGCCCATAGGGTCCTACGAGCAGTACTTC,CASRTGPIGSYEQYF
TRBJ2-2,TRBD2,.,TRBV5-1,TGCGCCAGCAGTCCGGGACTAGCGGTAACCGGGGAGCTGTTTTTT,CASSPGLAVTGELFF
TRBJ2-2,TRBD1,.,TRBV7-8,TGTGCCAGCAGCGCTGGGACAGGGGGAATCGGGGAGCTGTTTTTT,CASSAGTGGIGELFF
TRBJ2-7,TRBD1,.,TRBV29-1,TGCAGCGTTGAAAGGGGGACAGATGCCAGCTCCTACGAGCAGTACTTC,CSVERGTDASSYEQYF
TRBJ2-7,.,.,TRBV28,TGTGCCAGCAGTTTTGTTGACGCGGCTGCCTACGAGCAGTACTTC,CASSFVDAAAYEQYF
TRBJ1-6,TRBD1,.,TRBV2,TGTGCCAGCAGTGTGACAGGGTCTTATAATTCACCCCTCCACTTT,CASSVTGSYNSPLHF
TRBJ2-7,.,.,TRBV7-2,TGTGCCAGCAGCTTTAACAGGGTTGCCTACGAGCAGTACTTC,CASSFNRVAYEQYF
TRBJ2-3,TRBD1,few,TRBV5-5,TGTGCCAGCAGCTTGGCCAGAGGGGGCACGGATACGCAGTATTTT,CASSLARGGTDTQYF
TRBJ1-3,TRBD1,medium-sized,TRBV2,TGTGCCAGCAGTTCACAGGGGACTGGAAACACCATATATTTT,CASSSQGTGNTIYF
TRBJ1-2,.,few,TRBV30,TGTGCCTGGAGTTCGAGGAACTATGGCTACACCTTC,CAWSSRNYGYTF
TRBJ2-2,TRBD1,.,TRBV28,TGTGCCAGCAGTTCTCCGGGACAGGGGGTCACCGGGGAGCTGTTTTTT,CASSSPGQGVTGELFF